This T cell receptor beta chain was recorded in a study of STAT5B mutations in CD4+ large granular lymphocyte leukemia. A remark on this clone: Its antigen is not known.

J gave up 4 bases and V 5 bases, and 5 bases lay outside the gene matches. Germline V gene lookup returns CDR1 LNHDA and CDR2 SQIVND (reference sequence). The length of the CDR3 is 13 residues. The study's findings and limits: The CD4+ versus CD8+ T-LGLL clonality difference may reflect limited sample size. Main leukemic clonotypes were patient-specific, but roughly 25% appeared at low frequency elsewhere.

Only in-frame clones appear in the TCRdb table, and some are missing; sequencing was by immunoSEQ multiplex PCR. There are around 50,000 clones in the sample; roughly 84% occur only once, and approximately 0.4% lies in the top ten. Material for sequencing was CD4+ T cells from blood buffy coats. This sequence joins TRBV19 and TRBJ2-7; 7 bases are a match to TRBD1. The sequence was collected from a human donor in good health. In nucleotides, the CDR3 is TGTGCCAGTAGTGGGCGACAGGGATACGAGCAGTACTTC. Amino acid sequence: CASSGRQGYEQYF.